The clone carrying this TCR beta chain was counted at least ten times. Its cognate antigen is unknown. Unique molecular identifiers were built into the TCR beta cDNA libraries. TCRdb re-derived calls from the PCR reads in MiXCR, one entry per CDR3 protein. The table shows about 200,000 distinct CDR3 sequences, with 25% to 35% occurring only once. The sample originates from a study of post-analysis software for immune sequencing data. Regarding the study as a whole: People with multiple sclerosis had a significantly lower normalized Chao1 diversity than controls did.

The receptor was derived from a girl aged 2-17 years with multiple sclerosis. The source material was blood.

CDR3 sequence: CASSPREISYEQYF. The CDR3 coding sequence is TGTGCCAGCAGCCCCAGGGAGATCTCCTACGAGCAGTACTTC. The rearrangement uses TRBV2 and TRBJ2-7; either TRBD1 or TRBD2 may fit D (5 bases each). Trimming cost V 6 bases and J 0 bases, with 12 bases left between them. The CDR3 covers 14 residues. Germline values: CDR1 SNHLY, CDR2 FYNNEI.